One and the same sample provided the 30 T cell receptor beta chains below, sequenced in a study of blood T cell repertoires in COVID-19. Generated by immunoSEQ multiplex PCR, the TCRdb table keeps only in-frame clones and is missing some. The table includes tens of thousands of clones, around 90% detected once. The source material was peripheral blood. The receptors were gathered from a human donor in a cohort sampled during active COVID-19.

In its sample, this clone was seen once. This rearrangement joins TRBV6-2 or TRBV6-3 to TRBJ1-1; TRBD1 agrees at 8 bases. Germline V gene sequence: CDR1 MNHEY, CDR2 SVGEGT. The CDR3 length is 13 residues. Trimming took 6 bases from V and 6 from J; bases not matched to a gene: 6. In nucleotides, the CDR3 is TGTGCCAGCAGCCGACTACAGGGGGCTGAAGCTTTCTTT. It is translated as CASSRLQGAEAFF.

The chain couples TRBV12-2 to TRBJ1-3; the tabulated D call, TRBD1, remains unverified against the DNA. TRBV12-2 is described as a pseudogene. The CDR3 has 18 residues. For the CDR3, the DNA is TGTGCAAGTCGCTTAGTAACCGACAGGGGGCCGACTGGAAACACCATATATTTT. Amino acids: CASRLVTDRGPTGNTIYF.

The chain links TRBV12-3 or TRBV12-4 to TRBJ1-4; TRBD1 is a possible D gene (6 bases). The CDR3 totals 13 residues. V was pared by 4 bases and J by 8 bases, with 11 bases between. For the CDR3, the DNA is TGTGCCAGCAGTTCGGGACATCTAGAAAAACTGTTTTTT. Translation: CASSSGHLEKLFF.

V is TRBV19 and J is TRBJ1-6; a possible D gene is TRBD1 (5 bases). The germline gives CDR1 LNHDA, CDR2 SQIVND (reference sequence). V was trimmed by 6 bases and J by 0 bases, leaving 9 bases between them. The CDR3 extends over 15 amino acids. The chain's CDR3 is CASRTVSSYNSPLHF. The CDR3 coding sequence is TGTGCCAGTAGGACAGTTAGCTCCTATAATTCACCCCTCCACTTT.

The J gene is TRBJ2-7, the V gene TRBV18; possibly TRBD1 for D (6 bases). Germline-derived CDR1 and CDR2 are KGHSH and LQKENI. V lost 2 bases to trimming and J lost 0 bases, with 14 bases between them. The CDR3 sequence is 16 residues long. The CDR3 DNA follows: TGTGCCAGCTCACCAATGGGGACATCGAGCTCCTACGAGCAGTACTTC. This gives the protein CASSPMGTSSSYEQYF.

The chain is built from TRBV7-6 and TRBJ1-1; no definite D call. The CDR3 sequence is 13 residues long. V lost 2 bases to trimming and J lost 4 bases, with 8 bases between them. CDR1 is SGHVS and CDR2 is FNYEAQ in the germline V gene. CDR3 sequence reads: CASSLRSGTEAFF. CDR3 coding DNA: TGTGCCAGCAGCTTAAGATCGGGCACTGAAGCTTTCTTT.

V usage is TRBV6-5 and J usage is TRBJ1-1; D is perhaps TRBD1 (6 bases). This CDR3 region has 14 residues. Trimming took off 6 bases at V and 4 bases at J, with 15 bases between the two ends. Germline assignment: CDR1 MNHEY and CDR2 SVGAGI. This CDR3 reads CASRPRQDFTEAFF. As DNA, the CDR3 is TGTGCCAGCAGGCCCAGACAGGACTTCACTGAAGCTTTCTTT.

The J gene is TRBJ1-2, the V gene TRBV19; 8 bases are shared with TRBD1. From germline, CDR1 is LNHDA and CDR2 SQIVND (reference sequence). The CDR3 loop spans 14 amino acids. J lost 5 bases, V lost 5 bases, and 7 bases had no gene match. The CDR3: CASSSQGARYGYTF. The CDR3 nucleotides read TGTGCCAGTAGTTCCCAGGGGGCGAGGTATGGCTACACCTTC.

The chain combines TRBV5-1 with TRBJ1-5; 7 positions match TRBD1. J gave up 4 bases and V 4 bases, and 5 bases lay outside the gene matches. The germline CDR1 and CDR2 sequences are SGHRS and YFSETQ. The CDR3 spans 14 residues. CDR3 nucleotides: TGCGCCAGCAGCCCCCGGGACAGAAATCAGCCCCAGCATTTT. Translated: CASSPRDRNQPQHF. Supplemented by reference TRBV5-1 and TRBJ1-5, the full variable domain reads KAGVTQTPRYLIKTRGQQVTLSCSPISGHRSVSWYQQTPGQGLQFLFEYFSETQRNKGNFPGRFSGRQFSNSRSEMNVSTLELGDSALYLCASSPRDRNQPQHFGDGTRLSIL.

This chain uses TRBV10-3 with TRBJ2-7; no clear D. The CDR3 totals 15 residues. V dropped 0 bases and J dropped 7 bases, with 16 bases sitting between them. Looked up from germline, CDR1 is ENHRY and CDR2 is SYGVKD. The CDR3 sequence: CAISESSLGLREQYF. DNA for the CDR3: TGTGCCATCAGTGAGTCTTCGTTAGGTTTGAGGGAGCAGTACTTC.

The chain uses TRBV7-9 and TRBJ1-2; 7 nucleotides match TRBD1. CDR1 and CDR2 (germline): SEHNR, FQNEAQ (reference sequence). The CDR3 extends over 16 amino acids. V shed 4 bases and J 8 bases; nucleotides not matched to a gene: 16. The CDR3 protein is CASSSRDSPYKGGYTF. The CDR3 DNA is TGTGCCAGCAGCTCTCGGGACAGCCCCTATAAGGGCGGCTACACCTTC.

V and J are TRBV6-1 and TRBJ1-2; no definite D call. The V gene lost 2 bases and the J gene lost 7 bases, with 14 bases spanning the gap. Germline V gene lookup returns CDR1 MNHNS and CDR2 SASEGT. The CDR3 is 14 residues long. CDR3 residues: CASSEPGGSGGYTF. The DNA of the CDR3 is TGTGCCAGCAGTGAACCGGGAGGGAGCGGTGGCTACACCTTC.

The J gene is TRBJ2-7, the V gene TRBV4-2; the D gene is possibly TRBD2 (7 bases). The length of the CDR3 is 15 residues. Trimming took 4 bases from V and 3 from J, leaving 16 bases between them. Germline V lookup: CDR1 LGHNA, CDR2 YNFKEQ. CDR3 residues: CASSPHGGASYEQYF. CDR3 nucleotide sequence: TGTGCCAGCAGCCCCCATGGGGGGGCGAGCTACGAGCAGTACTTC.

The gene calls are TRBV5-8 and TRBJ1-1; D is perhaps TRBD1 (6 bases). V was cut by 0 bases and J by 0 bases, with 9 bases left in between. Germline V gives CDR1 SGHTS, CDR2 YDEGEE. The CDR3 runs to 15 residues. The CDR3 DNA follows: TGTGCCAGCAGCTTGGACAGGGCTATGAACACTGAAGCTTTCTTT. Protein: CASSLDRAMNTEAFF. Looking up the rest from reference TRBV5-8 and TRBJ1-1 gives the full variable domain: EAGVTQSPTHLIKTRGQQATLRCSPISGHTSVYWYQQALGLGLQFLLWYDEGEERNRGNFPPRFSGRQFPNYSSELNVNALELEDSALYLCASSLDRAMNTEAFFGQGTRLTVV.

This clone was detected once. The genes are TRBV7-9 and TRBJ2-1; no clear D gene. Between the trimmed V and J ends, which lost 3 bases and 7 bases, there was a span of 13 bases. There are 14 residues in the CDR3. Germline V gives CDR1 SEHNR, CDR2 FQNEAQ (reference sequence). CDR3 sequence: CASSFRQVGNEQFF. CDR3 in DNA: TGTGCCAGCAGCTTCAGGCAGGTTGGGAATGAGCAGTTCTTC.

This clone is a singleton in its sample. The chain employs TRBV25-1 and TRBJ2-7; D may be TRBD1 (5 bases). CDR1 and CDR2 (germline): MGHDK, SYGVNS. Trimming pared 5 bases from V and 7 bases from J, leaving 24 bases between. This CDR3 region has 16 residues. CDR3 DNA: TGTGCCAGCAGTCCAAGCATCGGGCGGACATTCGGGGAGCAGTACTTC. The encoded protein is CASSPSIGRTFGEQYF.

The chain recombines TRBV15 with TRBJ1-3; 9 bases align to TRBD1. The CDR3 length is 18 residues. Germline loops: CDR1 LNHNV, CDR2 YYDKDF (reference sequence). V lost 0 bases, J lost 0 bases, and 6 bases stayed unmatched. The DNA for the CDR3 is TGTGCCACCAGCAGAGATATCAGGGACAGGGCCTCTGGAAACACCATATATTTT. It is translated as CATSRDIRDRASGNTIYF.

This CDR3 reads CASSRMTDSLMNTEAFF. CDR3 nucleotides: TGTGCCAGCAGCCGGATGACAGATAGCTTGATGAACACTGAAGCTTTCTTT. This chain links TRBV5-8 with TRBJ1-1; tentative D call: TRBD1 (5 bases). The CDR3 runs 17 residues. Germline CDR1 reads SGHTS; CDR2 reads YDEGEE. Trimming took off 4 bases at V and 0 bases at J, with 19 bases between the two ends. Full variable domain (outside the CDR3, taken from reference TRBV5-8 and TRBJ1-1): EAGVTQSPTHLIKTRGQQATLRCSPISGHTSVYWYQQALGLGLQFLLWYDEGEERNRGNFPPRFSGRQFPNYSSELNVNALELEDSALYLCASSRMTDSLMNTEAFFGQGTRLTVV.

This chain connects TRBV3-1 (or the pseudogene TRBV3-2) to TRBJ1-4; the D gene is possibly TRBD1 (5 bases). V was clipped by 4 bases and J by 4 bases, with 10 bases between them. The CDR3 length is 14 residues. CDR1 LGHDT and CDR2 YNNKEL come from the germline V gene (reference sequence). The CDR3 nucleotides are TGTGCCAGCAGCCTTCGGACAAGTAATGAAAAACTGTTTTTT. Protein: CASSLRTSNEKLFF.

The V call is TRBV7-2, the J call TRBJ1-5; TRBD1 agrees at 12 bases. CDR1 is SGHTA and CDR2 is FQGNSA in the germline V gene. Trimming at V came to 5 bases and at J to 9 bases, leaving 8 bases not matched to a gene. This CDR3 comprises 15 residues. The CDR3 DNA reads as TGTGCCAGCAGCCCCGGGACAGGGGGCACTCGGCCCCAGCATTTT. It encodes CASSPGTGGTRPQHF.

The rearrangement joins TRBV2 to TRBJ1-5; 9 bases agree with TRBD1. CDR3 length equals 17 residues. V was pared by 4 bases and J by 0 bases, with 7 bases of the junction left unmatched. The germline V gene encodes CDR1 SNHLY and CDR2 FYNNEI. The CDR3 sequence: CASSGTGVSPSNQPQHF. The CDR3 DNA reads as TGTGCCAGCAGTGGGACAGGGGTCTCCCCTAGCAATCAGCCCCAGCATTTT. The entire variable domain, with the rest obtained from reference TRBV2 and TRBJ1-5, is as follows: EPEVTQTPSHQVTQMGQEVILRCVPISNHLYFYWYRQILGQKVEFLVSFYNNEISEKSEIFDDQFSVERPDGSNFTLKIRSTKLEDSAMYFCASSGTGVSPSNQPQHFGDGTRLSIL.

The CDR3 DNA reads as TGTGCCAGCAGCCAAGAAATGGCCAGAGGTTCACCCCTCCACTTT. It translates to CASSQEMARGSPLHF. The chain has TRBV3-1 (or the pseudogene TRBV3-2) and TRBJ1-6; D is unresolved. There are 15 residues in the CDR3. V was trimmed by 0 bases and J by 9 bases, leaving 12 bases between them. Germline CDR1 reads LGHDT; CDR2 reads YNNKEL (reference sequence).

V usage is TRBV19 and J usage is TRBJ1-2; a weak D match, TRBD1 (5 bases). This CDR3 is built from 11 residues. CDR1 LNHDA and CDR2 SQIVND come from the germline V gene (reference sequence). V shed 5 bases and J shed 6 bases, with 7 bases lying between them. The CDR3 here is CASSLGHGYTF. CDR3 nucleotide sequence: TGTGCCAGTAGTCTGGGGCATGGCTACACCTTC.

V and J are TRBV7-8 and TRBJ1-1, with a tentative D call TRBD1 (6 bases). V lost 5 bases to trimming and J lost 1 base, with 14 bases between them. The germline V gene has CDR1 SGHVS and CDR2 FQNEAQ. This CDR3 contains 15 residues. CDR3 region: CASSPAPGQNTEAFF. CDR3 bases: TGTGCCAGCAGCCCTGCCCCGGGACAGAACACTGAAGCTTTCTTT.

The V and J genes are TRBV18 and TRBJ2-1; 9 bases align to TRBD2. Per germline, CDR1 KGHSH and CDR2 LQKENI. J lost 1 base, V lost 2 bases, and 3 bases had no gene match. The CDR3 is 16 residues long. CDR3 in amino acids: CASSPMAGGSYNEQFF. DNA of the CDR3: TGTGCCAGCTCACCAATGGCGGGGGGGTCCTACAATGAGCAGTTCTTC.

The CDR3 sequence: CASSLGQGSSYEQYF. For the CDR3, the DNA is TGTGCCAGTAGTCTCGGACAGGGATCCTCCTACGAGCAGTACTTC. V is TRBV19 and J is TRBJ2-7; 8 bases align to TRBD1. CDR1 is LNHDA and CDR2 is SQIVND in the germline V gene (reference sequence). V lost 5 bases and J lost 0; bases outside the gene matches: 6. The CDR3 extends over 15 amino acids.

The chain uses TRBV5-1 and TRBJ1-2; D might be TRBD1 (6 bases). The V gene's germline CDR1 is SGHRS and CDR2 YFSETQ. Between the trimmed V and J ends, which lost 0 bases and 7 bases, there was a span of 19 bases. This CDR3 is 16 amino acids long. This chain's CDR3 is CASSLGGFGGLIGYTF. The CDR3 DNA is TGCGCCAGCAGCTTGGGAGGGTTTGGGGGCCTCATTGGCTACACCTTC.

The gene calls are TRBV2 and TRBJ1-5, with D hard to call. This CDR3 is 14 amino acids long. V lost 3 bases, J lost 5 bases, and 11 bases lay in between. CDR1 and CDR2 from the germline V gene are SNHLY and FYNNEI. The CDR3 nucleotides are TGTGCCAGCAGTGAGAGGCAGATTGATCAGCCCCAGCATTTT. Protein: CASSERQIDQPQHF.

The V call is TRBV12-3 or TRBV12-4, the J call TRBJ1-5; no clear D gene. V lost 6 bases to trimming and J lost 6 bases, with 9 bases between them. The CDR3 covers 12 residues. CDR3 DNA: TGTGCCAGCAGCGTAGAGTTTCAGCCCCAGCATTTT. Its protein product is CASSVEFQPQHF.

CDR3 sequence reads: CASSQGTGGHTEAFF. CDR3 bases: TGCGCCAGCAGCCAAGGAACAGGGGGGCACACTGAAGCTTTCTTT. The chain links TRBV4-3 to TRBJ1-1; 8 nucleotides match TRBD1. The length of the CDR3 is 15 residues. V was pared by 1 base and J by 3 bases, with 4 bases of the junction left unmatched. CDR1 and CDR2 from the germline V gene are LGHNA and YSLEER.